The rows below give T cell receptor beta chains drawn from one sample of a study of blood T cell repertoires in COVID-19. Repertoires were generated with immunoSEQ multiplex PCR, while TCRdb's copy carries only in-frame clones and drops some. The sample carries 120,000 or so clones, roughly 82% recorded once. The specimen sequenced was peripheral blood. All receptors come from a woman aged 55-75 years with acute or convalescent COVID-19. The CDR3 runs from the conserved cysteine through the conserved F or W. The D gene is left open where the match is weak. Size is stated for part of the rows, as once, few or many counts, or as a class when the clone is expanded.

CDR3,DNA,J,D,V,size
CASSPMGGAVSRELFF,TGTGCCAGTAGTCCCATGGGGGGGGCCGTTAGCAGGGAGCTGTTTTTT,TRBJ2-2,NA,TRBV19,NA
CASSPGTGLSYYGYTF,TGTGCCAGCAGCCCTGGGACTGGCTTGAGCTACTATGGCTACACCTTC,TRBJ1-2,NA,TRBV14,once
CAWSKQGDQPQHF,TGTGCCTGGAGTAAGCAGGGGGATCAGCCCCAGCATTTT,TRBJ1-5,TRBD1,TRBV30,NA
CATSRGRGGDYGYTF,TGTGCCACCAGCAGAGGGAGGGGGGGCGACTATGGCTACACCTTC,TRBJ1-2,NA,TRBV15,NA
CASNSAGGQETQYF,TGTGCCAGCAACTCAGCGGGGGGCCAAGAGACCCAGTACTTC,TRBJ2-5,TRBD2,TRBV2,NA
CASSPPPERGPSYEQYF,TGTGCCAGCAGCCCCCCCCCAGAGCGGGGGCCATCCTACGAGCAGTACTTC,TRBJ2-7,TRBD2,TRBV13,NA
CASSPASGGSYEQYF,TGTGCCAGCAGCCCCGCTTCGGGGGGGTCCTACGAGCAGTACTTC,TRBJ2-7,TRBD2,TRBV6-5,NA
CSGRDTYGYTF,TGCAGCGGTAGGGACACCTATGGCTACACCTTC,TRBJ1-2,NA,TRBV29-1,NA
CASSLEGGPYNEQFF,TGCGCCAGCAGCTTGGAGGGGGGGCCATACAATGAGCAGTTCTTC,TRBJ2-1,NA,TRBV5-1,NA
CASSDSMRGGGYTDTQYF,TGTGCCAGCAGCGACAGCATGCGAGGGGGGGGGTACACAGATACGCAGTATTTT,TRBJ2-3,NA,TRBV3-1/TRBV3-2,NA
CASSDIGGVMVNEQFF,TGTGCCAGCAGTGACATCGGGGGTGTAATGGTCAATGAGCAGTTCTTC,TRBJ2-1,NA,TRBV6-1,NA
CASRRQGVLEKLFF,TGTGCCAGCAGGAGACAGGGAGTTTTAGAAAAACTGTTTTTT,TRBJ1-4,TRBD1,TRBV27,NA
CASSPEAYEQYF,TGTGCCAGCAGCCCCGAGGCTTACGAGCAGTACTTC,TRBJ2-7,NA,TRBV7-9,few
CATSDAGLAGGQRETQYF,TGTGCCACCAGTGACGCGGGACTAGCGGGGGGGCAACGGGAGACCCAGTACTTC,TRBJ2-5,TRBD2,TRBV24-1,NA
CASSYSTSGGQETQYF,TGTGCCAGCAGTTACTCGACTAGCGGGGGGCAAGAGACCCAGTACTTC,TRBJ2-5,TRBD2,TRBV6-2/TRBV6-3,NA
CASSLLEGLMGLDTQYF,TGTGCCAGCAGCTTACTCGAGGGCCTGATGGGCTTGGATACGCAGTATTTT,TRBJ2-3,NA,TRBV7-9,NA
CASSEGARQPQHF,TGTGCCAGCAGCGAGGGGGCCCGACAGCCCCAGCATTTT,TRBJ1-5,TRBD1,TRBV2,NA
CASRPLGGTDTQYF,TGTGCCAGCAGGCCCCTAGGTGGGACAGATACGCAGTATTTT,TRBJ2-3,NA,TRBV9,NA
CASSLKTDRGYYGYTF,TGTGCCAGCAGCCTTAAAACAGACAGGGGATACTATGGCTACACCTTC,TRBJ1-2,TRBD1,TRBV5-5,NA
CASSLGGGKQFF,TGCGCCAGCAGCTTGGGAGGTGGTAAGCAGTTCTTC,TRBJ2-1,NA,TRBV5-1,NA
CATSDDGTGATEAFF,TGTGCCACCAGTGATGACGGGACAGGGGCCACTGAAGCTTTCTTT,TRBJ1-1,TRBD1,TRBV24-1,once
CASSTQGQNYGYTF,TGTGCCAGCAGTACCCAGGGACAGAACTATGGCTACACCTTC,TRBJ1-2,TRBD1,TRBV6-5,few
CSVGTVDWLANEKLFF,TGCAGCGTTGGGACAGTAGATTGGCTTGCTAATGAAAAACTGTTTTTT,TRBJ1-4,NA,TRBV29-1,NA
CASSQAYRGRNTEAFF,TGCGCCAGCAGCCAAGCGTACAGGGGGCGAAACACTGAAGCTTTCTTT,TRBJ1-1,TRBD1,TRBV5-1,NA
CASSLYGGRAVGELFF,TGTGCCAGCAGCTTATACGGCGGGCGGGCCGTAGGGGAGCTGTTTTTT,TRBJ2-2,NA,TRBV7-2,NA
CASSSITGGPRDEQFF,TGTGCCAGCAGCTCCATAACGGGGGGGCCTAGAGATGAGCAGTTCTTC,TRBJ2-1,TRBD2,TRBV7-3,NA
CATASGGDNEQFF,TGTGCCACCGCTAGCGGGGGGGACAATGAGCAGTTCTTC,TRBJ2-1,TRBD2,TRBV6-5,NA
CASSGTGVNSPLHF,TGTGCCAGCAGCGGGACAGGGGTGAATTCACCCCTCCACTTT,TRBJ1-6,TRBD1,TRBV11-3,NA
CASSFDRTGVNEKLFF,TGTGCCAGCAGCTTCGACAGGACAGGAGTTAATGAAAAACTGTTTTTT,TRBJ1-4,TRBD1,TRBV7-2,NA
CAGTGGYEQYF,TGTGCCGGGACAGGGGGCTACGAGCAGTACTTC,TRBJ2-7,TRBD1,TRBV30,NA
CASSLMTGGFNQPQHF,TGTGCCAGCAGCTTAATGACAGGGGGTTTCAATCAGCCCCAGCATTTT,TRBJ1-5,TRBD1,TRBV7-2,NA
CASSTYASGGLEYF,TGTGCCAGCAGCACCTACGCTAGCGGGGGTCTAGAGTACTTC,TRBJ2-7,TRBD2,TRBV9,NA
CASSSQGARNSPLHF,TGCGCCAGCAGCTCGCAGGGGGCGAGGAATTCACCCCTCCACTTT,TRBJ1-6,TRBD1,TRBV5-1,once
CASSHGSGNTIYF,TGTGCCAGCAGCCACGGGTCTGGAAACACCATATATTTT,TRBJ1-3,NA,TRBV9,NA
CASSLQGVTGELFF,TGCGCCAGCAGCCTTCAAGGGGTGACCGGGGAGCTGTTTTTT,TRBJ2-2,NA,TRBV5-1,once